This T cell receptor beta chain originates from a study of chemoradiotherapy in HPV16-positive cancers. Trimming cost V 0 bases and J 2 bases, with 8 bases left between them. CDR1 is SGHDT, CDR2 YYEEEE, per germline. The CDR3 totals 14 residues. Some clones are missing from TCRdb's copy, which holds only in-frame ones; the method was immunoSEQ multiplex PCR. The table records about 12,000 clones, roughly 73% of them present only once. The chain links TRBV5-6 to TRBJ2-5; D uncertain. This TCR was recovered from a human donor with HPV-associated anogenital cancer. Sample collection occurred from a patient who underwent chemoradiotherapy. The CDR3 DNA sequence: TGTGCCAGCAGCTTGGACTCCTCACAAGAGACCCAGTACTTC. It codes for CASSLDSSQETQYF. Combining the CDR3 with reference TRBV5-6 and TRBJ2-5 gives the whole variable domain DAGVTQSPTHLIKTRGQQVTLRCSPKSGHDTVSWYQQALGQGPQFIFQYYEEEERQRGNFPDRFSGHQFPNYSSELNVNALLLGDSALYLCASSLDSSQETQYFGPGTRLLVL.